This TCR beta chain was recorded in a study of cytomegalovirus exposure and HLA in healthy donors. Study-wide results and limits: What a later analysis showed was that several of the most significant clusters appeared linked to common viral pathogens.

PCR amplification relied on 60 Vbeta primers (plus 13 Jbeta primers). Sequencing used immunoSEQ multiplex PCR; TCRdb keeps in-frame clones, though not all of them. The sample yields approximately 70,000 clones, about 67% seen once. Comments on this clone: Antigen specificity is unknown.

CDR1 SGHAT and CDR2 FQNNGV come from the germline V gene. This CDR3 comprises 12 residues. Trimming removed 0 bases at V and 13 bases at J, with 11 bases between. This chain connects TRBV11-2 to TRBJ2-3; no firm D call. The receptor comes from a man aged 35 to 55 in good health and CMV-seropositive. What was sequenced was PBMCs. DNA for the CDR3: TGTGCCAGCAGCTTAGATCTGGGCAGGAAGTATTTT. Translating gives CASSLDLGRKYF. Variable domain in full (rest from reference TRBV11-2 and TRBJ2-3): EAGVAQSPRYKIIEKRQSVAFWCNPISGHATLYWYQQILGQGPKLLIQFQNNGVVDDSQLPKDRFSAERLKGVDSTLKIQPAKLEDSAVYLCASSLDLGRKYFGPGTRLTVL.